The rows below give T cell receptor beta chains drawn from one sample of a study of patients and donors after allogeneic stem cell transplantation. TCRdb fed the RT-PCR reads into MiXCR, producing one record per CDR3 protein. The sample has 90,000 to 120,000 distinct CDR3 sequences, around 38% seen once; the top ten hold under 30%. What was sequenced was blood, either unsorted or a sorted T cell fraction (not recorded which). The receptors here all came from a human donor who was either an allogeneic HSCT recipient or a stem cell or donor lymphocyte infusion donor (not recorded which). It is not recorded whose cells these are; they may come from a transplant donor. CDR3s leave out the opening cysteine and the closing phenylalanine or tryptophan. Each record gives: CDR3 protein, V gene, clone size, J gene. Clone size, where shown, is once, few, many, or a class for clones that have expanded.

ASSELGPYFGAKNIQY,TRBV2,NA,TRBJ2-4
ASSLTTGSGANVLT,TRBV7-2,few,TRBJ2-6
ASSYRPLPYEQY,TRBV27,few,TRBJ2-7
ATSDPGTIPNEQF,TRBV24-1,many,TRBJ2-1
ASSLGSGELF,TRBV5-1,many,TRBJ2-2
ASSPDFFAYGYT,TRBV7-2,few,TRBJ1-2
ASSPPPAGVRGYT,TRBV6-5,many,TRBJ1-2
SARRASGPYEQY,TRBV20-1,NA,TRBJ2-7
ASSPRGVSPLH,TRBV4-3,few,TRBJ1-6
ASSEAGGDSPLH,TRBV6-1,few,TRBJ1-6
ASSLAQGTKTDTQY,TRBV7-9,NA,TRBJ2-3
ASSPGAYGYT,TRBV18,few,TRBJ1-2
ASSLWGQGKGNTIY,TRBV7-2,NA,TRBJ1-3
ASSYGLAATYEQY,TRBV6-2/TRBV6-3,few,TRBJ2-7
SARDSRRNTEAF,TRBV20-1,once,TRBJ1-1
SASLNEQF,TRBV20-1,NA,TRBJ2-1
SAVDQHIGEQF,TRBV20-1,NA,TRBJ2-1
ASSSGTGTYAQY,TRBV12-3/TRBV12-4,NA,TRBJ2-7
ATSEGPLGHGYT,TRBV24-1,NA,TRBJ1-2
ASSLSRAGANVLT,TRBV7-3,NA,TRBJ2-6
ATSDLGGYT,TRBV24-1,NA,TRBJ1-2
ASSLGMFSGEQF,TRBV7-2,NA,TRBJ2-1
SAENRDYTEAF,TRBV20-1,NA,TRBJ1-1
ASSLVGASTGELF,TRBV12-3/TRBV12-4,few,TRBJ2-2
ATSRDWGYQPQH,TRBV15,NA,TRBJ1-5
ASSLGAEHPPRAEAF,TRBV7-9,NA,TRBJ1-1